The 15 T cell receptor beta chains below all came from one sample that was sequenced in a study of blood T cell repertoires in COVID-19. The protocol was immunoSEQ multiplex PCR, while the TCRdb copy is restricted to in-frame clones and leaves out a portion. This sample has more than 90,000 clones, with around 67% found just once. The specimen sequenced was peripheral blood. The receptors come from a woman aged 55-69 years in a cohort sampled during active or convalescent COVID-19.

This sequence joins TRBV2 and TRBJ2-7, with D perhaps TRBD1 (5 bases). The CDR3 sequence is 17 residues long. V was trimmed by 2 bases and J by 2 bases, leaving 19 bases between them. The germline V gene has CDR1 SNHLY and CDR2 FYNNEI. The CDR3 is CASSELPGQGTPYEQYF. Here the CDR3 DNA reads TGTGCCAGCAGTGAACTTCCAGGTCAGGGAACCCCCTACGAGCAGTACTTC.

This rearrangement joins TRBV19 to TRBJ2-3, with 11 bases aligning to TRBD2. The CDR3 runs 15 residues. Trimming cost V 3 bases and J 5 bases; bases outside gene matches: 4. The germline V gene encodes CDR1 LNHDA and CDR2 SQIVND (reference sequence). The CDR3 loop is CASSIASGGIDTQYF. The CDR3, as DNA: TGTGCCAGTAGTATTGCTAGCGGGGGGATAGATACGCAGTATTTT. The full variable domain, in which reference TRBV19 and TRBJ2-3 provide the parts outside the CDR3, is DGGITQSPKYLFRKEGQNVTLSCEQNLNHDAMYWYRQDPGQGLRLIYYSQIVNDFQKGDIAEGYSVSREKKESFPLTVTSAQKNPTAFYLCASSIASGGIDTQYFGPGTRLTVL.

CDR3 region: CASSLVAGGLEQYF. In nucleotides, the CDR3 is TGTGCCAGCAGCTTGGTTGCGGGGGGCCTCGAGCAGTACTTC. The genes are TRBV5-5 and TRBJ2-7; 8 positions match TRBD2. J lost 6 bases, V lost 0 bases, and 5 bases had no gene match. The CDR3 covers 14 residues. The germline CDR1 and CDR2 sequences are SGHKS and YYEKEE (reference sequence).

The chain uses TRBV19 and TRBJ1-2; 8 bases line up with TRBD1. There are 15 residues in the CDR3. Germline V lookup: CDR1 LNHDA, CDR2 SQIVND (reference sequence). V was clipped by 5 bases and J by 7 bases; unmatched bases: 12. The CDR3 bases are TGTGCCAGTAGTGTCGGGACAGGAGGCCGAGGTGGCTACACCTTC. Translating it yields CASSVGTGGRGGYTF.

This clone was counted only a few times. CDR3 DNA: TGTGCCAGCAGCTTAGTTGGGGGGACCCCTACGAGGCAGTACTTC. This codes for CASSLVGGTPTRQYF. The V gene is TRBV7-9, the J gene TRBJ2-7, with D possibly matching TRBD2 (6 bases). Looked up from germline, CDR1 is SEHNR and CDR2 is FQNEAQ (reference sequence). V was shortened by 1 base and J by 9 bases, with 19 bases between the two germline ends. CDR3 length: 15 amino acids.

The chain uses TRBV27 and TRBJ1-6; no definite D call. Trimming shortened V by 0 bases and J by 0 bases, and 15 bases separated the two germline ends. Looked up from germline, CDR1 is MNHEY and CDR2 is SMNVEV (reference sequence). The CDR3 is 19 residues long. Written as DNA, the CDR3 is TGTGCCAGCAGTTTATCGACAAGAAAGGCCGACTCCTATAATTCACCCCTCCACTTT. It is translated as CASSLSTRKADSYNSPLHF.

The genes are TRBV18 and TRBJ2-1; TRBD1 matches at 8 bases. The CDR3 contains 16 residues. Germline loops: CDR1 KGHSH, CDR2 LQKENI. The V and J ends lost 5 bases and 0 bases, in that order; junction bases with no gene match: 6. This chain's CDR3 is CASSNRTGSSYNEQFF. The CDR3 DNA reads as TGTGCCAGCTCAAATCGGACAGGGAGCTCCTACAATGAGCAGTTCTTC.

This clone was counted only a few times. The V gene is TRBV4-3, the J gene TRBJ1-4, with a weak D call TRBD1 (5 bases). Germline assignment: CDR1 LGHNA and CDR2 YSLEER. The germline V and J ends were trimmed by 4 bases and 8 bases, with 14 bases remaining between them. The CDR3 loop spans 14 amino acids. The CDR3 DNA follows: TGCGCCAGCAGCCCGGGGGGAAGCGGGGAAAAACTGTTTTTT. Residues: CASSPGGSGEKLFF.

The chain carries TRBV7-2 and TRBJ2-4; 7 nucleotides align to TRBD2. Trimming removed 1 base from V and 6 bases from J; junction bases left unmatched: 0. The germline gives CDR1 SGHTA, CDR2 FQGNSA. This CDR3 contains 13 residues. The CDR3 region has the DNA TGTGCCAGCAGCTTAGGGGGGGGAAACATTCAGTACTTC. Its protein is CASSLGGGNIQYF. The full variable domain, its missing parts supplied by reference TRBV7-2 and TRBJ2-4, is GAGVSQSPSNKVTEKGKDVELRCDPISGHTALYWYRQSLGQGLEFLIYFQGNSAPDKSGLPSDRFSAERTGGSVSTLTIQRTQQEDSAVYLCASSLGGGNIQYFGAGTRLSVL.

The genes are TRBV5-1 and TRBJ1-5; 8 bases fit TRBD1. The V segment lost 0 bases and the J segment 6 bases; nucleotides outside the gene matches: 2. The CDR3 contains 14 residues. Germline assignment: CDR1 SGHRS and CDR2 YFSETQ. CDR3 nucleotide sequence: TGCGCCAGCAGCTTGGGGACAGGGCTTCAGCCCCAGCATTTT. Protein product: CASSLGTGLQPQHF.

This sequence joins TRBV3-1 (or the pseudogene TRBV3-2) and TRBJ2-5; TRBD2 matches 10 bases. V shed 1 base and J 0 bases; nucleotides not matched to a gene: 8. Germline V gene sequence: CDR1 LGHDT, CDR2 YNNKEL (reference sequence). The CDR3 extends over 18 amino acids. The CDR3 region is CASSQGLAGGPYQETQYF. As DNA, the CDR3 is TGTGCCAGCAGCCAAGGATTAGCGGGGGGTCCGTACCAAGAGACCCAGTACTTC.

The rearrangement joins TRBV10-3 to TRBJ2-7, with D perhaps TRBD2 (6 bases). V shed 10 bases and J shed 4 bases, with 20 bases lying between them. Germline V gives CDR1 ENHRY, CDR2 SYGVKD. This CDR3 has 14 residues. The CDR3, as DNA: TGTGCCAGCGGGAAGGGCCAGGGCCAATACGAGCAGTACTTC. This sequence encodes CASGKGQGQYEQYF.

This chain joins TRBV7-8 and TRBJ1-6, with D uncertain. V gave up 3 bases and J gave up 0 bases, with 9 bases separating them. The CDR3 has 16 residues. Germline CDR1 reads SGHVS; CDR2 reads FQNEAQ. CDR3 coding DNA: TGTGCCAGCAGCTTCTTCGAACTCTCCTATAATTCACCCCTCCACTTT. It yields the protein CASSFFELSYNSPLHF.

The J gene is TRBJ2-5, the V gene TRBV4-2, with 8 nucleotides matching TRBD1. The CDR3 covers 14 residues. The germline CDR1 and CDR2 sequences are LGHNA and YNFKEQ. The V and J ends lost 3 bases and 4 bases, in that order; junction bases with no gene match: 4. DNA for the CDR3: TGTGCCAGCAGCCATGACGACAGGGGAGAGACCCAGTACTTC. Translating it yields CASSHDDRGETQYF.

This clone was detected only once. The chain uses TRBV10-1 and TRBJ2-3; TRBD2 aligns across 15 bases. With 5 bases clipped from V and 6 bases from J, the junction kept 3 bases outside the gene matches. Germline V gene lookup returns CDR1 WNHNN and CDR2 SYGVQD (reference sequence). The CDR3 totals 15 residues. CDR3 nucleotide sequence: TGCGCCAGCAGTCGGACTAGCGGGGGGGCGGATACGCAGTATTTT. Translating gives CASSRTSGGADTQYF.